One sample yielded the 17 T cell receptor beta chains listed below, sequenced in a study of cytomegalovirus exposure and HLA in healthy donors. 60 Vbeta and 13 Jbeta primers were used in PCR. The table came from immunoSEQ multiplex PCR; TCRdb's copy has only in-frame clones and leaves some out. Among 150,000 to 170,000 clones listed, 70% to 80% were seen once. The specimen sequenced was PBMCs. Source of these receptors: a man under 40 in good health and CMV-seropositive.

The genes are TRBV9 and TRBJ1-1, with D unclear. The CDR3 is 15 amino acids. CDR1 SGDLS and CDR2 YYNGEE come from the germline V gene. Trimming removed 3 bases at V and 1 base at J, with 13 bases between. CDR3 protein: CASSDHPSGNTEAFF. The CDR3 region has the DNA TGTGCCAGCAGCGACCACCCGAGTGGGAACACTGAAGCTTTCTTT. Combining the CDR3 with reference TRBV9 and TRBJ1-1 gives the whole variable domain DSGVTQTPKHLITATGQRVTLRCSPRSGDLSVYWYQQSLDQGLQFLIQYYNGEERAKGNILERFSAQQFPDLHSELNLSSLELGDSALYFCASSDHPSGNTEAFFGQGTRLTVV.

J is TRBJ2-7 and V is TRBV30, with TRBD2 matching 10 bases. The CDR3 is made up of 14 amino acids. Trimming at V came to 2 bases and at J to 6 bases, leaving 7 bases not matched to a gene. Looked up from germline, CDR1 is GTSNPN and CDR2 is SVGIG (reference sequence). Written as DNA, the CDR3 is TGTGCCTGGAGTCCGGGACTAGCGACACCCGAGCAGTACTTC. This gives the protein CAWSPGLATPEQYF.

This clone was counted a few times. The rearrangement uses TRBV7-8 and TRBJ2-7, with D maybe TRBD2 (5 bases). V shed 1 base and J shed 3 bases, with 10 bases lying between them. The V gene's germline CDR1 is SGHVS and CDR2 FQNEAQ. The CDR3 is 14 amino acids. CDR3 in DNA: TGTGCCAGCAGCTTAGGATACGGGGACTACGAGCAGTACTTC. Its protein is CASSLGYGDYEQYF.

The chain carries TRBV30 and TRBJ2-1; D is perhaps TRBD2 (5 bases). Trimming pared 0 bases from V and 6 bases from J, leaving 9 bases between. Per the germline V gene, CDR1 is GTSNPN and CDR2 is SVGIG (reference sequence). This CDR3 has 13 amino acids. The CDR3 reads CAWSVLRGNEQFF. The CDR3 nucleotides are TGTGCCTGGAGTGTACTTCGGGGCAATGAGCAGTTCTTC.

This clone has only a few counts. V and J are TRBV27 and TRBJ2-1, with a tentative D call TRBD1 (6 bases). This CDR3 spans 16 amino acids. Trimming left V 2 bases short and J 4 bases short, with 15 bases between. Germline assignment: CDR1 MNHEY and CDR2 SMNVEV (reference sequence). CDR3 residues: CASSLGGTTRYNEQFF. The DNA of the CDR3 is TGTGCCAGCAGTTTAGGTGGGACAACCAGATACAATGAGCAGTTCTTC.

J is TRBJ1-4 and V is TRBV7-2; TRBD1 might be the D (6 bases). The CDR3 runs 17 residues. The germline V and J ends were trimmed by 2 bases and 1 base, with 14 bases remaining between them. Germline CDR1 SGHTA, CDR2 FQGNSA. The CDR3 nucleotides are TGTGCCAGCAGCTTAAGTTGGAACAGGGTAACTAATGAAAAACTGTTTTTT. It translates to CASSLSWNRVTNEKLFF.

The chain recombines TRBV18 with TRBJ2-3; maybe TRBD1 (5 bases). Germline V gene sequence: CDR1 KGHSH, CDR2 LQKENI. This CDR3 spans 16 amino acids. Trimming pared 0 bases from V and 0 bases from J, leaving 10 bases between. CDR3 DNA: TGTGCCAGCTCACCACCAGTGACAGTTAGCACAGATACGCAGTATTTT. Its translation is CASSPPVTVSTDTQYF.

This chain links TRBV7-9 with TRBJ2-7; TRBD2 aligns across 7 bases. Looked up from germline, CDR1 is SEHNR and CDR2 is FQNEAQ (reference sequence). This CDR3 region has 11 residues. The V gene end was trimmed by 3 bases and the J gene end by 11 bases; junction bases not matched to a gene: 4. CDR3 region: CASSFGREKYF. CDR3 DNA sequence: TGTGCCAGCAGCTTTGGGCGGGAGAAGTACTTC.

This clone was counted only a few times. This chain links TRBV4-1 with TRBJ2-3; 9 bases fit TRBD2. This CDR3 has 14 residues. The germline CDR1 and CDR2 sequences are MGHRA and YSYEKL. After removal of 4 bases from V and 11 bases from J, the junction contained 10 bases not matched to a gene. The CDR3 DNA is TGCGCCAGCAGCCGCCCGCGGGAGGGGGTGGTGCAGTATTTT. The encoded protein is CASSRPREGVVQYF.

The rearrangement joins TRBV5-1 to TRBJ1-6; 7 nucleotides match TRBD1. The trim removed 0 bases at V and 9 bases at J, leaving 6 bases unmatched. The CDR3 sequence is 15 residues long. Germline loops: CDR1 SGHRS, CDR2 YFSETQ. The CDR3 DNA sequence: TGCGCCAGCAGCTTGGACAGGGGTGGTAGTTCACCCCTCCACTTT. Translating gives CASSLDRGGSSPLHF.

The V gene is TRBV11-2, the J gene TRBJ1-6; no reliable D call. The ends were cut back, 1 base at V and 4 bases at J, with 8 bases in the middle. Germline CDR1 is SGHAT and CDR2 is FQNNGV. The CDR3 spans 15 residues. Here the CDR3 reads CASSLAPGYNSPLHF. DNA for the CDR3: TGTGCCAGCAGCTTAGCTCCGGGTTATAATTCACCCCTCCACTTT. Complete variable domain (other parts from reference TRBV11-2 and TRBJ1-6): EAGVAQSPRYKIIEKRQSVAFWCNPISGHATLYWYQQILGQGPKLLIQFQNNGVVDDSQLPKDRFSAERLKGVDSTLKIQPAKLEDSAVYLCASSLAPGYNSPLHFGNGTRLTVT.

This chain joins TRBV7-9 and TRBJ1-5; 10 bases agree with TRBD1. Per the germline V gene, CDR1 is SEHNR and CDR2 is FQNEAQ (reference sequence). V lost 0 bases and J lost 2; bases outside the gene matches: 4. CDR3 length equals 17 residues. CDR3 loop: CASSLARGTGGNQPQHF. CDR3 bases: TGTGCCAGCAGCTTAGCGCGGGGGACAGGGGGCAATCAGCCCCAGCATTTT.

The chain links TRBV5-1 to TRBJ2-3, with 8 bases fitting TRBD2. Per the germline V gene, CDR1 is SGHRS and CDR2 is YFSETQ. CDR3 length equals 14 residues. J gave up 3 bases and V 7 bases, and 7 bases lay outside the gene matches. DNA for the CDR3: TGCGCCAGCGGGTCCGGGACTAGAACAGATACGCAGTATTTT. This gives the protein CASGSGTRTDTQYF.

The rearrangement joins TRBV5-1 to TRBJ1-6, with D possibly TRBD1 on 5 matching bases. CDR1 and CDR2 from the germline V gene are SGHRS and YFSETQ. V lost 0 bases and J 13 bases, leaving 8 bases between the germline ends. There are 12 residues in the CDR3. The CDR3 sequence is CASSLGDWPLHF. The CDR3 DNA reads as TGCGCCAGCAGCTTGGGGGACTGGCCCCTCCACTTT.

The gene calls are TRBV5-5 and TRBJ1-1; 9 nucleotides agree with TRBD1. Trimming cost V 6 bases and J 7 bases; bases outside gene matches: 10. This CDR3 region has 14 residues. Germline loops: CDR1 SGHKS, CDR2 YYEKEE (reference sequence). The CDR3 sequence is CASIPQGAVGEAFF. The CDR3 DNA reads TGTGCCAGCATCCCACAGGGGGCCGTGGGTGAAGCTTTCTTT. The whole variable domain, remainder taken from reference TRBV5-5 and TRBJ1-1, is DAGVTQSPTHLIKTRGQQVTLRCSPISGHKSVSWYQQVLGQGPQFIFQYYEKEERGRGNFPDRFSARQFPNYSSELNVNALLLGDSALYLCASIPQGAVGEAFFGQGTRLTVV.

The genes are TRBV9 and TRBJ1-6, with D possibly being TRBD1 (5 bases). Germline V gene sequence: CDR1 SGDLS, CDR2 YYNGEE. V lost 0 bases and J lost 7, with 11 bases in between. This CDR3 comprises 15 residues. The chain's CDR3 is CASSVEGARNSPLHF. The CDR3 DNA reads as TGTGCCAGCAGCGTAGAAGGGGCTCGCAATTCACCCCTCCACTTT. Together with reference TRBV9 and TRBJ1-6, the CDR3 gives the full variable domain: DSGVTQTPKHLITATGQRVTLRCSPRSGDLSVYWYQQSLDQGLQFLIQYYNGEERAKGNILERFSAQQFPDLHSELNLSSLELGDSALYFCASSVEGARNSPLHFGNGTRLTVT.

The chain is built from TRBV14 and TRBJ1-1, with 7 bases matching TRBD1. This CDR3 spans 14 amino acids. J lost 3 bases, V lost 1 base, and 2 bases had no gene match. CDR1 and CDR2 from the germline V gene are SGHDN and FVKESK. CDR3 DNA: TGTGCCAGCAGCCAAGGGGACAGCTACACTGAAGCTTTCTTT. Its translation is CASSQGDSYTEAFF.